This TCR beta chain comes out of a study of sequential checkpoint blockade in melanoma. At the level of the study: TCRbeta immunosequencing was performed on DNA from 90 to 100 pretreatment melanoma tumor samples. More than 20 patients had tumor biopsies before treatment and at week 13.

The J segment lost 8 bases and the V segment lost 4 bases, leaving 6 bases of the junction unmatched. The CDR3 covers 13 residues. Per germline, CDR1 SGHTA and CDR2 FQGNSA. Some clones are missing from TCRdb's copy, which holds only in-frame ones; the method was immunoSEQ multiplex PCR. This table has about 7,200 clones, around 20% appearing once. Study observations and caveats: PD-L1 staining and CD8+ counts, not mutational load, tracked tumor T-cell clonality.

This clone was counted ten times or more. The antigen is not known. As to treatment: randomized to nivolumab then ipilimumab (arm A) or the reverse (arm B). DNA-damaging chemotherapy had not been given to any patient beforehand. The receptor's source is a human donor with melanoma. Here the sequenced sample was tumor tissue (inferred from file names), taken from a patient given nivolumab and ipilimumab in sequence. This rearrangement joins TRBV7-2 to TRBJ1-2, with 8 positions matching TRBD1. This chain's CDR3 is CASSYSGDRGYTF. CDR3 coding DNA: TGTGCCAGCAGCTACTCCGGGGACAGGGGCTACACCTTC.